This TCR beta chain stems from a study of T cells in Graves' hyperthyroidism and ophthalmopathy (dated by TCRdb to between 2018 and 2021). Regarding the research as a whole: Peripheral blood was sampled at the time of initial diagnosis, prior to any treatment. The 100 or so discovery patients were randomly split 7:3 into training and test sets. Prospective prediction of ophthalmopathy was tested in an independent validation cohort of under 20 hyperthyroidism patients and approximately 17 patients who later progressed to ophthalmopathy. In addition, the study compared T-cell repertoires in thyroid tissue and in blood from about six Graves' hyperthyroidism patients. Once sampling was done, hyperthyroidism patients were given methimazole at a starting dose of 30 mg daily, whereas ophthalmopathy patients were given high-dose intravenous methylprednisolone. The paper reports TCR Vbeta CDR3 sequencing of over 120 peripheral blood samples: under 45 ophthalmopathy, under 85 hyperthyroidism and approximately 17 progressor patients. TCR V-J signatures able to tell the groups apart were searched for in a discovery cohort of around 95 patients, of whom more than 40 had Graves' ophthalmopathy and 55 to 60 had stable Graves' hyperthyroidism.

Graves' hyperthyroidism was defined as stable when no progression to ophthalmopathy occurred over 18 months of follow-up. Hyperthyroidism patients were newly diagnosed, with disease duration under 2 months, and aged 18 to 65 years. Any patient with an uncontrolled infection, another autoimmune disease, pregnancy or lactation was excluded. Diagnoses were based on clinical symptoms, serum thyroxine and TRAb, thyroid ultrasound and orbital computed tomography. PBMCs were isolated from about 9.2 ml of fresh peripheral blood by Ficoll-Paque density gradient centrifugation. Total RNA was extracted with Trizol reagent, and quality was checked on an Agilent 2100 Bioanalyzer. The trim is 3 bases for V and 9 bases for J, with a gap of 11 bases between the germline ends. The CDR3 runs 12 amino acids, cysteine and phenylalanine included. Only the CDR3 part of the read is kept: 36 bases, read in frame from the first base. The germline V gene specifies MDHEN as CDR1 and SYDVKM as CDR2.

Amplification of TCR beta CDR3 regions was carried out from RNA transcripts. The first round of RT-PCR for the TCR CDR3 was performed with the HTBI primer set and the Qiagen OneStep RT-PCR kit. The libraries were constructed in a second round of multiplex PCR and then size-selected and purified. The libraries were sequenced on an Illumina HiSeq2000 using paired-end 100 bp reads. Per the authors' processing: SOAPnuke was used to process the raw data, throwing out any read that contained adapters or uncalled bases, had a mean Phred below 15, or lacked an exact constant-primer or identifier match. High-quality paired reads were merged using COPE v1.2.5, and each unique nucleotide sequence was defined as a clonotype. MiTCR v1.1 was used to align the clonotypes against IMGT TRBV, TRBD and TRBJ reference segments. Only V-J combinations with frequency above 0.0001, covering 99.2% of repertoires, were analysed. A TCS score was defined as the ratio of F50 (clonal expansion) to E x V (chaos), with BLOSUM62-based TCRdist applied between CDR3 peptides within each V-J. Welch's t-statistics and random forest reduced approximately 520 V-J features to some 14, which were used in a naive Bayes classifier (R e1071). The public reads were run again by TCRdb, first through fastp at Q25 and then through MiXCR, and only productive beta chains were kept. Every entry covers one CDR3 protein and lists the most common genes and DNA from its rows. The V and J calls and clone size are TCRdb's, not the authors'. This sample has approximately 520,000 distinct CDR3 sequences in its table, and under 25% of those were observed once. 26% of the sample rests with the top ten.

Many counts were recorded for this clonotype. Its antigen is still unknown. The sample holds no much larger clone one base away, and base qualities are not on file. Here is what the overall study found, with its caveats: During validation, the model predicted progression to ophthalmopathy a median of roughly six months ahead of onset, with 60% to 71% sensitivity and 72.22% specificity. A 13 V-J signature model separated ophthalmopathy from stable hyperthyroidism, with nearly 90% sensitivity and around 84% specificity in cross-validation and 80%/75% in testing. Most expanded thyroid clonotypes (frequency above 0.001) were also found in blood, which suggests that blood repertoires may mirror thyroid immune responses. Sample size was not statistically predetermined, and investigators were not blinded to group allocation.

The sequencing sample was made of blood. The receptor was derived from a man aged 18 to 30 with Graves' hyperthyroidism. The sequence links TRBV28 to TRBJ1-2, with no D gene named confidently. For the CDR3, the sequence is CASSLVGGSYTF. In nucleotide form, the sequence is TGTGCCAGCAGTTTGGTGGGAGGCAGCTACACCTTC.